Listed below are T cell receptor beta chains from one sample, sequenced in a study of CD8 T cells in ankylosing spondylitis. TCRdb re-called the 5' RACE reads with MiXCR, one entry per CDR3 protein. The data show 200,000 to 250,000 distinct CDR3 sequences, with roughly a tenth seen just once and 21% held by the top ten. The specimen was blood, either unsorted or a sorted T cell fraction (not recorded which). The origin of the receptors is a male donor with ankylosing spondylitis or in good health (not recorded which). Both conserved end residues are trimmed from each CDR3.

cdr3_length	v_call	j_call	cdr3_aa
13	TRBV5-1	TRBJ2-7	ASSWTSAGGNEQY
12	TRBV10-3	TRBJ1-1	AISESFMNTEAF
13	TRBV12-3/TRBV12-4	TRBJ2-3	ASKMRERGTDTQY
11	TRBV20-1	TRBJ1-1	SAPYYLNTEAF
9	TRBV20-1	TRBJ2-7	SARQGYEQY
11	TRBV12-3/TRBV12-4	TRBJ2-5	ASSLPGEKTQY
12	TRBV20-1	TRBJ2-3	SARLLASTDTQY
13	TRBV5-1	TRBJ2-7	ASSLAGGYTGEQY
14	TRBV14	TRBJ2-1	ASSQDTLALYNEQF
14	TRBV7-2	TRBJ2-2	ASSLSRRGGAGELF
14	TRBV7-3	TRBJ2-1	ASSLRSGGARNEQF
14	TRBV7-2	TRBJ2-7	ASSLEASGGRNEQY
13	TRBV3-1	TRBJ2-2	ASSQLDRYTGELF
11	TRBV12-3/TRBV12-4	TRBJ2-3	ASSLTGTDTQY
14	TRBV20-1	TRBJ2-3	SVSGAGQGIRDTQY
10	TRBV7-9	TRBJ2-7	ASSLGVYEQY
13	TRBV7-9	TRBJ1-1	ASSMKKDRGTEAF
11	TRBV12-3/TRBV12-4	TRBJ1-4	ASSQWGGEKLF
10	TRBV29-1	TRBJ2-7	SVVRPSYEQY
14	TRBV5-5	TRBJ1-1	ASSGQGAARLGEAF